This T cell receptor beta chain was obtained from a study of beta chain features in type 1 diabetes. Background on the study: What patients shared with healthy donors was a similar profile of age, gender and cell yields. Whole-study results and caveats: It was not settled here whether HLA type affects TCRB rearrangement. All four CD4+ subsets from Type 1 diabetes patients carried moderately but significantly shorter TCRB CDR3s.

A sort by CD45RO/CCR7/CD25/CD127/CD95/CD27 yielded CD4+ naive, central memory, regulatory and stem cell-like memory cells. The whole isolated RNA underwent reverse transcription, so sequencing captured expressed TCRB transcripts. Here immunoSEQ multiplex PCR was the method, and the copy in TCRdb shows in-frame clones only, minus some. This table has 110,000 to 150,000 clones, around 8.7% appearing once. This clone was detected only a few times. Its antigen is still unknown. Source material: central memory CD4+ T cells from blood. This sequence originates from a man between 18 and 29 years old in good health.

The CDR3 DNA sequence: TGTGCCAGCAGCTCTAGCGGGGGTAGCACAGATACGCAGTATTTT. Its translation: CASSSSGGSTDTQYF. The rearrangement links TRBV11-2 to TRBJ2-3; 10 nucleotides agree with TRBD2. CDR1 is SGHAT, CDR2 FQNNGV, per germline. The CDR3 consists of 15 residues. V trimming: 4 bases; J trimming: 0 bases; junction bases outside the gene matches: 1.